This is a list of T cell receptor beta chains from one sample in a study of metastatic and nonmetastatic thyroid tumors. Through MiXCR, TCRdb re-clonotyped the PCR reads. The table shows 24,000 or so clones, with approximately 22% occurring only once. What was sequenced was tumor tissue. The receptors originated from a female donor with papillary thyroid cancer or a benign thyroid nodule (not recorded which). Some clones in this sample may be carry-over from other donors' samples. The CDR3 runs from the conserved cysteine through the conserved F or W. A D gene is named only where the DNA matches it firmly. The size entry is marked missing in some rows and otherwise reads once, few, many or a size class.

CVSSRDPEGKYYEQYF	TGTGTCAGCAGCCGGGACCCTGAGGGGAAGTACTACGAGCAGTACTTC	many	TRBV27	TRBJ2-7	-
CAWRTETRDTGELFF	TGTGCCTGGAGAACCGAAACGAGGGACACCGGGGAGCTGTTTTTT	few	TRBV30	TRBJ2-2	-
CASRQGTGNTIYF	TGTGCCAGCAGACAGGGAACTGGAAACACCATATATTTT	-	TRBV7-9	TRBJ1-3	-
CASSMGAAQWVEQYF	TGTGCCAGTAGTATGGGGGCAGCCCAGTGGGTCGAGCAGTACTTC	few	TRBV19	TRBJ2-7	-
CASSFGSNQPQHF	TGTGCCAGCAGCTTTGGTAGCAATCAGCCCCAGCATTTT	-	TRBV12-3/TRBV12-4	TRBJ1-5	-
CSAYPGLAPYDTQYF	TGCAGTGCTTATCCGGGACTGGCCCCCTACGATACGCAGTATTTT	medium-sized	TRBV20-1	TRBJ2-3	-
CSARLAGDYNEQFF	TGCAGTGCAAGACTAGCTGGGGACTACAATGAGCAGTTCTTC	-	TRBV20-1	TRBJ2-1	TRBD2
CAWSAPFRGHTEAFF	TGTGCCTGGAGTGCGCCCTTCAGGGGGCACACTGAAGCTTTCTTT	many	TRBV30	TRBJ1-1	TRBD1
CASSQPPGTEAFF	TGTGCCAGCAGCCAACCCCCTGGCACTGAAGCTTTCTTT	many	TRBV3-1	TRBJ1-1	-
CASSLSSAGYEQYF	TGCGCCAGCAGCCTGTCTAGCGCGGGCTACGAGCAGTACTTC	few	TRBV4-1	TRBJ2-7	-
CASSIKDRILSPLHF	TGTGCCAGCAGTATCAAGGACAGGATACTTTCACCCCTCCACTTT	few	TRBV27	TRBJ1-6	TRBD1
CAISDEGAYGYTF	TGTGCCATCAGTGATGAGGGCGCCTATGGCTACACCTTC	many	TRBV10-3	TRBJ1-2	-
CASSLGRWYEQFF	TGTGCCAGCAGTTTAGGGCGGTGGTATGAGCAGTTCTTC	-	TRBV27	TRBJ2-1	-
CATLTHHRGGYEQYF	TGTGCCACCCTCACCCACCACAGGGGTGGGTACGAGCAGTACTTC	-	TRBV6-1	TRBJ2-7	TRBD1
CASSRQGRTEAFF	TGTGCCAGCAGTAGACAGGGTCGGACTGAAGCTTTCTTT	-	TRBV28	TRBJ1-1	TRBD1
CASSPETGTPQHF	TGTGCCAGCAGCCCGGAGACAGGTACGCCCCAGCATTTT	many	TRBV7-9	TRBJ1-5	-
CASSLNPGTGNTEAFF	TGCGCCAGCAGCTTGAATCCCGGGACAGGGAACACTGAAGCTTTCTTT	-	TRBV5-1	TRBJ1-1	TRBD1
CASSLSGTDEKLFF	TGTGCCAGCAGCCTGTCCGGGACGGATGAAAAACTGTTTTTT	-	TRBV5-4	TRBJ1-4	-
CASSPLVYGTTYEQYF	TGTGCCAGCTCACCGCTGGTCTATGGGACTACTTACGAGCAGTACTTC	many	TRBV18	TRBJ2-7	TRBD2
CASSRGLAGAPSYNEQFF	TGCGCCAGCAGTAGAGGACTAGCGGGAGCCCCCTCCTACAATGAGCAGTTCTTC	many	TRBV5-1	TRBJ2-1	TRBD2
CASSLREYNEQFF	TGTGCCAGCAGCTTGCGGGAGTACAATGAGCAGTTCTTC	-	TRBV7-3	TRBJ2-1	TRBD2
CASKRREQNGYTF	TGTGCCAGCAAGCGAAGGGAACAAAATGGCTACACCTTC	medium-sized	TRBV19	TRBJ1-2	-
CSVRLRGGDTQYF	TGCAGCGTTCGTCTCAGGGGGGGAGATACGCAGTATTTT	-	TRBV29-1	TRBJ2-3	-
CSARIAQLFYGYTF	TGCAGTGCTAGAATTGCTCAGCTATTCTATGGCTACACCTTC	once	TRBV20-1	TRBJ1-2	-
CSARPGLANNEQFF	TGCAGTGCTAGACCTGGACTGGCTAACAATGAGCAGTTCTTC	-	TRBV20-1	TRBJ2-1	-
CASSLVWTRPVELVF	TGTGCCAGCAGCTTGGTCTGGACCCGGCCCGTGGAGCTGGTTTTT	-	TRBV5-4	TRBJ2-2	-
CASSSSSGKSGELFF	TGTGCCAGCAGTTCCTCTAGCGGGAAATCCGGGGAGCTGTTTTTT	many	TRBV28	TRBJ2-2	TRBD2
CASSNMDRGWNEQFF	TGCGCCAGCAGCAATATGGACAGGGGTTGGAATGAGCAGTTCTTC	-	TRBV5-1	TRBJ2-1	TRBD1
CSARLAGGNEQFF	TGCAGTGCTAGACTAGCGGGGGGAAATGAGCAGTTCTTC	many	TRBV20-1	TRBJ2-1	TRBD2
CASSDSSGSYNEQFF	TGTGCCAGCAGTGACTCTAGCGGGAGTTACAATGAGCAGTTCTTC	-	TRBV6-4	TRBJ2-1	TRBD2
CASSLEFRVRAEAFF	TGCGCCAGCAGCTTGGAGTTCAGGGTGAGAGCTGAAGCTTTCTTT	-	TRBV5-1	TRBJ1-1	-
CASSEFGRTETQYF	TGCGCCAGCAGTGAGTTTGGCCGCACAGAGACCCAGTACTTC	-	TRBV10-1	TRBJ2-5	-
CSADRGEKLFF	TGCAGTGCTGACAGGGGTGAAAAACTGTTTTTT	many	TRBV20-1	TRBJ1-4	TRBD1
CSASTDSGTKETQYF	TGCAGTGCTAGTACGGACTCCGGGACAAAAGAGACCCAGTACTTC	medium-sized	TRBV20-1	TRBJ2-5	-
CAWSKRGGTGELFF	TGTGCCTGGAGTAAAAGAGGAGGCACCGGGGAGCTGTTTTTT	-	TRBV30	TRBJ2-2	-
CASSSHDSGANVLTF	TGTGCCAGCAGCTCCCATGACTCTGGGGCCAACGTCCTGACTTTC	many	TRBV7-9	TRBJ2-6	-
CASSTTATNEKLFF	TGTGCCAGCAGTACGACAGCAACTAATGAAAAACTGTTTTTT	-	TRBV28	TRBJ1-4	-
CATSDPGLAGGKGTGELFF	TGTGCCACCAGTGACCCTGGACTAGCGGGAGGAAAAGGCACCGGGGAGCTGTTTTTT	-	TRBV24-1	TRBJ2-2	TRBD2
CSARGRRAEQYF	TGCAGTGCTAGGGGGCGCAGGGCCGAGCAGTACTTC	-	TRBV20-1	TRBJ2-7	-
CASTKSPNRVGETQYF	TGTGCCAGCACCAAAAGCCCGAACAGGGTGGGGGAGACCCAGTACTTC	-	TRBV6-1	TRBJ2-5	-
CASSRESFGEQYF	TGTGCCAGCAGCCGGGAGAGCTTTGGGGAGCAGTACTTC	-	TRBV11-2	TRBJ2-7	-
CASSERDWRDPLGHFF	TGTGCCAGCAGCGAACGGGACTGGCGGGACCCCTTGGGGCATTTCTTC	-	TRBV11-2	TRBJ2-1	-
CACRTGGSEQYF	TGTGCCTGCCGGACAGGGGGCAGTGAGCAGTACTTC	few	TRBV6-1	TRBJ2-7	TRBD1
CASSEEWMYTGQYF	TGTGCCAGCAGTGAAGAGTGGATGTATACGGGGCAGTACTTC	-	TRBV2	TRBJ2-7	-
CSAPRTSGYNEQFF	TGCAGTGCTCCGAGGACTAGCGGTTACAATGAGCAGTTCTTC	-	TRBV20-1	TRBJ2-1	TRBD2
CSARGGLAGGFNEQYF	TGCAGTGCTAGAGGAGGACTAGCGGGAGGATTCAACGAGCAGTACTTC	-	TRBV20-1	TRBJ2-7	TRBD2
CAISDQDRHHGYTF	TGTGCCATCAGTGACCAGGACAGACACCATGGCTACACCTTC	-	TRBV10-3	TRBJ1-2	-
CASSVRASGRNEQFF	TGTGCCAGCAGTGTGCGTGCTAGCGGGCGGAATGAGCAGTTCTTC	few	TRBV6-1	TRBJ2-1	TRBD2
CSVQREGLYEQYF	TGCAGTGTTCAGCGGGAGGGTCTCTACGAGCAGTACTTC	many	TRBV20-1	TRBJ2-7	TRBD2
CASSERVGGTDTQYF	TGTGCCAGCAGTGAAAGGGTGGGGGGCACAGATACGCAGTATTTT	many	TRBV6-1	TRBJ2-3	-
CASSQSRGVNYGYTF	TGTGCCAGCAGCCAATCCAGGGGGGTAAACTATGGCTACACCTTC	many	TRBV7-2	TRBJ1-2	TRBD1
CSARDSKAGPYEQYF	TGCAGTGCTAGAGATAGTAAAGCGGGTCCCTACGAGCAGTACTTC	-	TRBV20-1	TRBJ2-7	-
CASSVGREATEAFF	TGTGCCAGCAGCGTAGGAAGGGAGGCAACTGAAGCTTTCTTT	many	TRBV9	TRBJ1-1	-
CASSFRHGLSTEAFF	TGTGCCAGCAGCTTTAGACATGGATTAAGCACTGAAGCTTTCTTT	-	TRBV11-3	TRBJ1-1	-
CASSESSGSRGTDTQYF	TGTGCCAGCAGTGAATCTAGCGGGAGTCGAGGCACAGATACGCAGTATTTT	-	TRBV2	TRBJ2-3	TRBD2